A single sample is the source of the 8 T cell receptor beta chains below, sequenced in a study of blood T cell repertoires in COVID-19 (dated by TCRdb to about 2020). To prepare the library, the immunoSEQ multiplex PCR assay was applied. Entries here come from immuneACCESS through TCRdb and include only in-frame sequences with V and J called. Some clones fail to appear in such tables; in the studies checked, an unresolved V gene covers under half of the shortfall, and the cause of the remainder is unknown. Recorded for this sample are 85,000 to 100,000 clones; around 74% of them occurred a single time. Roughly 18% of the sample goes to the ten largest clones. Source material: peripheral blood. Source of these receptors: a woman older than 75 with active or convalescent COVID-19.

The chain is built from TRBV16 and TRBJ1-1; TRBD1 matches 10 bases. The CDR3 loop spans 17 amino acids. Germline CDR1 reads KGHSY; CDR2 reads FQNENV. The J segment lost 0 bases and the V segment lost 4 bases, leaving 8 bases of the junction unmatched. CDR3 sequence reads: CASSPSRQGAMNTEAFF. The CDR3 DNA reads as TGTGCCAGCAGCCCTTCTAGACAGGGGGCTATGAACACTGAAGCTTTCTTT.

V gene TRBV4-1 combines with J gene TRBJ2-1; weak D call: TRBD2 (7 bases). Looked up from germline, CDR1 is MGHRA and CDR2 is YSYEKL. The ends were cut back, 1 base at V and 0 bases at J, with 13 bases in the middle. This CDR3 contains 17 residues. In nucleotides, the CDR3 is TGCGCCAGCAGCCAAGGGGAGGGGGGGCACTCCTACAATGAGCAGTTCTTC. Protein product: CASSQGEGGHSYNEQFF.

The chain joins TRBV19 to TRBJ2-5; a possible D gene is TRBD2 (6 bases). This CDR3 is built from 15 residues. Germline V gene lookup returns CDR1 LNHDA and CDR2 SQIVND (reference sequence). Trimming stripped 7 bases from V and 5 bases from J, with 20 bases between. CDR3 DNA sequence: TGTGCCAGTACTTCGTTAGGCGGAGGGGTGGAGACCCAGTACTTC. Translated: CASTSLGGGVETQYF.

The chain joins TRBV6-5 to TRBJ2-3; TRBD1 agrees at 8 bases. Germline V gives CDR1 MNHEY, CDR2 SVGAGI. V shed 2 bases, J shed 7 bases, and the junction held 8 bases outside the gene matches. The CDR3 runs 15 residues. DNA for the CDR3: TGTGCCAGCAGTTACAGGACAGGGCCCAACTATACGCAGTATTTT. Amino acids: CASSYRTGPNYTQYF.

The V call is TRBV5-1, the J call TRBJ2-1, with TRBD2 identical over 12 bases. The CDR3 contains 15 residues. Germline CDR1 and CDR2: SGHRS and YFSETQ. The V gene end was trimmed by 3 bases and the J gene end by 6 bases; junction bases not matched to a gene: 4. The CDR3 DNA sequence: TGCGCCAGCAGCTCGGGACTAGCGGGCCCCAATGAGCAGTTCTTC. It is translated as CASSSGLAGPNEQFF. The full variable domain, completed using reference TRBV5-1 and TRBJ2-1, is KAGVTQTPRYLIKTRGQQVTLSCSPISGHRSVSWYQQTPGQGLQFLFEYFSETQRNKGNFPGRFSGRQFSNSRSEMNVSTLELGDSALYLCASSSGLAGPNEQFFGPGTRLTVL.

This chain links TRBV2 with TRBJ2-1; 9 bases line up with TRBD2. V was pared by 6 bases and J by 0 bases, with 6 bases of the junction left unmatched. This CDR3 is built from 16 residues. The germline gives CDR1 SNHLY, CDR2 FYNNEI. The CDR3, as DNA: TGTGCCAGCAGAAGTAGCGGGAGCAGCTCCTACAATGAGCAGTTCTTC. Residues: CASRSSGSSSYNEQFF.

The V gene is TRBV5-6, the J gene TRBJ2-2; 10 bases agree with TRBD1. Germline lookup yields CDR1 SGHDT and CDR2 YYEEEE. CDR3 length: 16 amino acids. The junction had 3 bases not matched to a gene; V was cut back by 3 bases and J by 1 base. CDR3 nucleotides: TGTGCCAGCAGCTGGGACAGGGGAAAGAACACCGGGGAGCTGTTTTTT. It specifies CASSWDRGKNTGELFF.

The chain links TRBV12-3 or TRBV12-4 to TRBJ1-2; D not certain. The CDR3 is made up of 13 amino acids. Trimming took off 3 bases at V and 7 bases at J, with 12 bases between the two ends. The CDR3 protein is CASSLHQTGGYTF. CDR3 coding DNA: TGTGCCAGCAGTTTGCACCAAACGGGTGGCTACACCTTC.